This T cell receptor beta chain was observed in a study of shared clonotypes between healthy human individuals. Libraries were prepared by immunoSEQ multiplex PCR; TCRdb keeps only in-frame clonotypes and omits some of them. In the table there are 400,000 to 500,000 clones, roughly 85% of which are singletons. Concerning this clone itself: The target antigen is unknown.

Study outcomes and limitations: Clonotype sharing among donors was expected to depend on sequencing depth.

Healthy HIV-negative adults with no recent acute infections or vaccinations were recruited as donors. Germline V gene lookup returns CDR1 SNHLY and CDR2 FYNNEI. The CDR3 has 14 residues. Deletions cut 4 bases from V and 6 bases from J, with 16 bases between. Sequencing was carried out using PBMCs. This receptor was obtained from a woman aged 40-49 years in good health. Some clones in this sample may be carry-over from other donors' samples. The chain has TRBV2 and TRBJ2-7; D may be TRBD2 (5 bases). DNA of the CDR3: TGTGCCAGCAGTGGTTTTAGCGAGTTCTCCGAGCAGTACTTC. Its translation: CASSGFSEFSEQYF.